The clone carrying this TCR beta chain was seen a few times. Using immunoSEQ multiplex PCR, the repertoire was profiled, and TCRdb retains in-frame clones only, with some absent. The sample lists some 200,000 clones; 83% were seen once. This entry is derived from a study of blood T cell repertoires in COVID-19. The sample was peripheral blood. The receptor was isolated from a woman in her forties with acute or convalescent COVID-19.

CDR3 amino acids: CASSSLGHYSNQPQHF. CDR3 in DNA: TGTGCCAGCAGCTCCCTCGGACATTATAGCAATCAGCCCCAGCATTTT. The chain couples TRBV7-8 to TRBJ1-5; D perhaps matches TRBD1 (5 bases). Germline assignment: CDR1 SGHVS and CDR2 FQNEAQ. This CDR3 has 16 amino acids. V was pared by 4 bases and J by 0 bases, with 13 bases between.